The sequence of this T cell receptor (beta chain) was determined in a study of T cells in Graves' hyperthyroidism and ophthalmopathy. Across the whole study: Specimen type is peripheral blood, collected at initial diagnosis prior to any treatment. General study points: Ophthalmopathy was identified by the model a median around 6 months ahead of onset. A model of 13 V-J pairs discriminated ophthalmopathy from stable hyperthyroidism.

This clonotype was counted a few times. Its antigen is unknown. Amplified TCR beta CDR3 regions came from RNA transcripts. Primed by the HTBI set, a first-round RT-PCR was run on the TCR CDR3. TCRdb re-called the multiplex PCR reads with MiXCR, one entry per CDR3 protein. Among 500,000 to 750,000 distinct CDR3 sequences listed, approximately 15% were seen once. With V trimmed by 6 bases and J by 8 bases, 4 bases remained unmatched. The CDR3 consists of 12 residues. Germline V gives CDR1 MDHEN, CDR2 SYDVKM. Ophthalmopathy in the patients scored at least 3 on Clinical Activity Score and at least 4 on NOSPECS grade, lasting under 3 months.

Sample: blood. J is TRBJ1-2 and V is TRBV28; 9 bases match TRBD1. This TCR was recovered from a woman aged 18-35 years with Graves' ophthalmopathy. CDR3 DNA: TGTGCCAGCAGCGACAGGGGGGGGGGCTACACCTTC. Its protein is CASSDRGGGYTF.